The TCR beta chain described here comes from a study of sequential checkpoint blockade in melanoma. Across the study: Randomization was 1:1 between first-line nivolumab→ipilimumab and ipilimumab→nivolumab.

Only in-frame clones appear in the TCRdb table, and some are missing; sequencing was by immunoSEQ multiplex PCR. The top ten clones hold around 21% of a sample with 17,000 or so clones, 73% of them seen once. The sample's treatment: randomized to nivolumab then ipilimumab (arm A) or the reverse (arm B). PBMC sorting kept live CD3+CD8+ cells without CD19 or CD56. The V gene lost 5 bases and the J gene lost 8 bases, with 16 bases spanning the gap. CDR3 size: 14 residues. Germline V gene data show CDR1 as MNHEY and CDR2 as SMNVEV (reference sequence). The rearrangement uses TRBV27 and TRBJ2-1; TRBD1 is a possible D gene (6 bases). The TCR was taken from a human donor with melanoma. The sequences come from CD8+ T cells sorted from blood (inferred from file names), collected from a patient given nivolumab and ipilimumab in sequence. The CDR3 region is CASSTIGQHHEQFF. The CDR3 DNA reads TGTGCCAGCAGTACAATCGGACAGCATCATGAGCAGTTCTTC.